Included here is one TCR beta chain sequence, with context. This record belongs to a study of blood T cell repertoires in COVID-19. About the study: Sources were T cells, B-cell-depleted T cells, or PBMCs; the material itself was cDNA or gDNA.

The junction had 9 bases not matched to a gene; V was cut back by 4 bases and J by 4 bases. Germline V gene lookup returns CDR1 SNHLY and CDR2 FYNNEI. The CDR3 sequence is 15 residues long. Original data processing: Reference gene primer amplification yielded estimated nucleated cell counts. Clones were sequenced by immunoSEQ multiplex PCR, and TCRdb holds only the in-frame ones, with some missing. V, J and clone size are taken as reported in that table, and D and trimming were inferred from the DNA itself. Altogether around 60,000 clones are present, approximately 92% being singletons, with the ten largest covering around 10%.

This TCR was sampled from a woman older than 75 with active COVID-19. The V gene is TRBV2, the J gene TRBJ1-2; the match to TRBD1 covers 7 bases. The sequencing sample was made of peripheral blood. The CDR3 sequence is CASSGGQSLRYGYTF. CDR3 sequence (DNA): TGTGCCAGCAGTGGGGGACAGAGCCTACGCTATGGCTACACCTTC.